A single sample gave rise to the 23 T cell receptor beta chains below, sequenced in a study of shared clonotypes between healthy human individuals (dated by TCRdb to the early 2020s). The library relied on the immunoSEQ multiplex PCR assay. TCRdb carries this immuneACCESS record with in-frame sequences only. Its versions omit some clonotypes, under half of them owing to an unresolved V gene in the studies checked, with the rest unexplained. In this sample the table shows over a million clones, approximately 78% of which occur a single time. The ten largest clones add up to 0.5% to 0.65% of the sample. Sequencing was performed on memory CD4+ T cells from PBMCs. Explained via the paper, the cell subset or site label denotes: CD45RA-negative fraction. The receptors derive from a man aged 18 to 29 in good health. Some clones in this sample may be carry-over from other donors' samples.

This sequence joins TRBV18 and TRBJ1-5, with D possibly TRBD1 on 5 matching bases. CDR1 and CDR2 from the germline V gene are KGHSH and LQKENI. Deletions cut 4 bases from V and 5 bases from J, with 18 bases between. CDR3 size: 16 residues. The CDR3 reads CASSRASSGRDQPQHF. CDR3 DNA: TGTGCCAGCTCACGAGCTTCGTCAGGGAGGGATCAGCCCCAGCATTTT.

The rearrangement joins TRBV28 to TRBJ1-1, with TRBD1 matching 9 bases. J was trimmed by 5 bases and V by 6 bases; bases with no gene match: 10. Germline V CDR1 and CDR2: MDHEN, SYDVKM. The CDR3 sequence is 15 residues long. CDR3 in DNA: TGTGCCAGCAGCACGTACAGGGGGCGGGGGACTGAAGCTTTCTTT. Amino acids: CASSTYRGRGTEAFF.

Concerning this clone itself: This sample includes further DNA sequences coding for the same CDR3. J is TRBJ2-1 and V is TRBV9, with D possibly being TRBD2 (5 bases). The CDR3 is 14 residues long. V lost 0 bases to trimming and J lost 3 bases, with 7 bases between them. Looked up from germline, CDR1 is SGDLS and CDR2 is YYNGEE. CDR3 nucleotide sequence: TGTGCCAGCAGCGTAGACGGGGTCTACAATGAGCAGTTCTTC. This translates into CASSVDGVYNEQFF.

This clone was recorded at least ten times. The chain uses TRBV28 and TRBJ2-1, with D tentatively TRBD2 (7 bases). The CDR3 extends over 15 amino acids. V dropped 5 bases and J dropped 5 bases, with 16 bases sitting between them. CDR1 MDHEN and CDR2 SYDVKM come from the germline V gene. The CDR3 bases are TGTGCCAGCAGTGAGGGGGGAGGGCCGGACAATGAGCAGTTCTTC. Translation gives CASSEGGGPDNEQFF. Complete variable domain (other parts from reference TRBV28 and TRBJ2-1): DVKVTQSSRYLVKRTGEKVFLECVQDMDHENMFWYRQDPGLGLRLIYFSYDVKMKEKGDIPEGYSVSREKKERFSLILESASTNQTSMYLCASSEGGGPDNEQFFGPGTRLTVL.

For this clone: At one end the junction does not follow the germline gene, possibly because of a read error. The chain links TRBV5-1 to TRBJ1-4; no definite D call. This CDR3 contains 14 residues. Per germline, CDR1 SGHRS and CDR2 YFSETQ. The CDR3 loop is CASSPWPNNEKLVF. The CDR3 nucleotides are TGCGCCAGCAGCCCCTGGCCGAATAATGAAAAACTGGTTTTT.

CDR3 region: CASRRQGAGEQYF. CDR3 in DNA: TGTGCCAGTAGAAGACAGGGCGCAGGCGAGCAGTACTTC. V usage is TRBV19 and J usage is TRBJ2-7; 7 nucleotides agree with TRBD1. V was clipped by 6 bases and J by 6 bases; unmatched bases: 8. Germline assignment: CDR1 LNHDA and CDR2 SQIVND (reference sequence). The CDR3 is 13 amino acids.

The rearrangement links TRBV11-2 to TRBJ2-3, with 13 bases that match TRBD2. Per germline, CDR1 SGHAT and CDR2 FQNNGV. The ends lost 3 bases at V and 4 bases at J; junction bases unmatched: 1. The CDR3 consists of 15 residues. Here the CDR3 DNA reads TGTGCCAGCAGCTTTGGACTAGCGGGAGCAGATACGCAGTATTTT. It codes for CASSFGLAGADTQYF.

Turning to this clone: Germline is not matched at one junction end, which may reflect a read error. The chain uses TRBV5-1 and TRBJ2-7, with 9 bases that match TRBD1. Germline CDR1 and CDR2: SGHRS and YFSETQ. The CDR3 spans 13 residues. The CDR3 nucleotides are TGCGCCAGCAGGTTGGACAGGGGTTACGAGCAGTACTTC. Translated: CASRLDRGYEQYF.

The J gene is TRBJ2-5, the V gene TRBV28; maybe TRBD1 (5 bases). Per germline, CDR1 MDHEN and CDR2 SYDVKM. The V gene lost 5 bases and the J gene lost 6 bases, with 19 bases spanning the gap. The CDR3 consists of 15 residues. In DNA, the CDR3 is TGTGCCAGCAGTAATTCAGGGTATAGCCGGCAGACCCAGTACTTC. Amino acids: CASSNSGYSRQTQYF. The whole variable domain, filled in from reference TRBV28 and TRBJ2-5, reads DVKVTQSSRYLVKRTGEKVFLECVQDMDHENMFWYRQDPGLGLRLIYFSYDVKMKEKGDIPEGYSVSREKKERFSLILESASTNQTSMYLCASSNSGYSRQTQYFGPGTRLLVL.

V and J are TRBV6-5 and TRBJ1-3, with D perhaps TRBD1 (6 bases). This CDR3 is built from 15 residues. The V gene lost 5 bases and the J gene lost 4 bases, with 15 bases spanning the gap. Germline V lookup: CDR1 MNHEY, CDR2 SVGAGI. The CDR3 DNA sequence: TGTGCCAGCAGTCCAACAGGGCGGGCAGGAAACACCATATATTTT. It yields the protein CASSPTGRAGNTIYF.

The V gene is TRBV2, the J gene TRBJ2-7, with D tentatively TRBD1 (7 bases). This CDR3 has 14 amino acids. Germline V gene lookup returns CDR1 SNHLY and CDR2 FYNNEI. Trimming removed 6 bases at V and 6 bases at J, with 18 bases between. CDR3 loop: CASRLRGAGSEQYF. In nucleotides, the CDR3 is TGTGCCAGCAGGCTCAGGGGGGCAGGTAGCGAGCAGTACTTC.

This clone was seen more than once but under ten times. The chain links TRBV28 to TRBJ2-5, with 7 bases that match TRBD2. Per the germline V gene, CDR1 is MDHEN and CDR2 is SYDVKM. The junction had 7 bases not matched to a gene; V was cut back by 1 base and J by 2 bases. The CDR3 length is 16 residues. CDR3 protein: CASSLLGSGSQETQYF. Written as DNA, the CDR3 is TGTGCCAGCAGTTTATTAGGTAGCGGGTCTCAAGAGACCCAGTACTTC.

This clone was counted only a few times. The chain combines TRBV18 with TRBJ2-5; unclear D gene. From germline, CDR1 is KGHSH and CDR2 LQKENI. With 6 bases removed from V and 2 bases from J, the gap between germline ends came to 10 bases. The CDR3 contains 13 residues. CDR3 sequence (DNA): TGTGCCAGCTCTGTTTCCTCTCAAGAGACCCAGTACTTC. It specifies CASSVSSQETQYF.

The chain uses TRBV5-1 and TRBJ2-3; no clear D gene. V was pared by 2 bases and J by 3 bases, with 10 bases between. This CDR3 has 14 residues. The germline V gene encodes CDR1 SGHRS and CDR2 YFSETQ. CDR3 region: CASSLGEVTDTQYF. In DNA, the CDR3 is TGCGCCAGCAGCTTAGGTGAAGTGACAGATACGCAGTATTTT.

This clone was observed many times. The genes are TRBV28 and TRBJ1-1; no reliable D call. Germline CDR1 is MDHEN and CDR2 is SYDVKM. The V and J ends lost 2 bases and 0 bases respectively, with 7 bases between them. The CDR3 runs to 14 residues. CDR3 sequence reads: CASSLTTVNTEAFF. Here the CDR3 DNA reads TGTGCCAGCAGTTTAACAACGGTGAACACTGAAGCTTTCTTT.

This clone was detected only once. CDR3 bases: TGTGCCAGCAGTCTCAACAGGGGCAATCAGCCCCAGCATTTT. Encoded protein: CASSLNRGNQPQHF. This chain links TRBV28 with TRBJ1-5, with D perhaps TRBD1 (6 bases). The V and J ends lost 5 bases and 2 bases respectively, with 10 bases between them. CDR1 is MDHEN and CDR2 is SYDVKM in the germline V gene. This CDR3 contains 14 residues.

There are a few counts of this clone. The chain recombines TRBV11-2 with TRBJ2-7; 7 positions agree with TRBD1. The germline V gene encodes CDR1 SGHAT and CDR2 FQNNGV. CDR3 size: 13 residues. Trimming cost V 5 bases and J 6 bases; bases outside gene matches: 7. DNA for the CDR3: TGTGCCAGCAGCGGGACAGCTTTAAGCGAGCAGTACTTC. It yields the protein CASSGTALSEQYF.

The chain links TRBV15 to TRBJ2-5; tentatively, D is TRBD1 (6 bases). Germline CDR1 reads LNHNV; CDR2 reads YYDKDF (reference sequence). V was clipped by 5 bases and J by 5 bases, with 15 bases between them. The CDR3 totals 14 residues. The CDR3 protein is CATSELGGWETQYF. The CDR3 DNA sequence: TGTGCCACCAGCGAATTAGGGGGATGGGAGACCCAGTACTTC.

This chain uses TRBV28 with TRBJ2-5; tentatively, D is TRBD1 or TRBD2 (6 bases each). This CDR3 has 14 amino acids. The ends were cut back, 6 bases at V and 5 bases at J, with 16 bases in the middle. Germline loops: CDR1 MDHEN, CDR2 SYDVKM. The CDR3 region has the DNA TGTGCCAGCAGACTGGGGGGACAAAGGGAGACCCAGTACTTC. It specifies CASRLGGQRETQYF.

The CDR3 region has the DNA TGTGCCAGCAGCTCCGACACTAGTTGGGAGACCCAGTACTTC. It translates to CASSSDTSWETQYF. This chain joins TRBV5-6 and TRBJ2-5, with a tentative D call TRBD2 (5 bases). Germline CDR1 reads SGHDT; CDR2 reads YYEEEE. The CDR3 has 14 residues. Trimming took 3 bases from V and 5 from J, leaving 14 bases between them.

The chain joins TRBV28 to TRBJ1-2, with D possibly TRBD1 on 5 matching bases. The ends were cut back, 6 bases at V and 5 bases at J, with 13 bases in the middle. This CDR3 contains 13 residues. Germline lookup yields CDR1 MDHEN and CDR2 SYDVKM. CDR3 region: CASRIGTEYGYTF. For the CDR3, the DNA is TGTGCCAGCAGAATCGGGACGGAATATGGCTACACCTTC.

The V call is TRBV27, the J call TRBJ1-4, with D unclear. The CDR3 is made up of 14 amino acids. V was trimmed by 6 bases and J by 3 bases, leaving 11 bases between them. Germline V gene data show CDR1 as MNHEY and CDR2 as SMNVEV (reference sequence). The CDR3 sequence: CASSPISPNEKLFF. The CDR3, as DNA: TGTGCCAGCAGCCCGATATCTCCTAATGAAAAACTGTTTTTT.

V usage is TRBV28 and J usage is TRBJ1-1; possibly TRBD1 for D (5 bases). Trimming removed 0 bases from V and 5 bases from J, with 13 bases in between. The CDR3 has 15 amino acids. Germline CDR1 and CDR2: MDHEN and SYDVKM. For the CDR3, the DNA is TGTGCCAGCAGTTTATGGTCAGGGCCGAGGACTGAAGCTTTCTTT. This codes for CASSLWSGPRTEAFF.